Following are 15 T cell receptor beta chains from one sample sequenced in a study of blood T cell repertoires in COVID-19. Some clones are missing from TCRdb's copy, which holds only in-frame ones; the method was immunoSEQ multiplex PCR. Of roughly 86,000 clones in the sample, 85% were seen once. The sample comprised peripheral blood. The origin of the receptors is a man in his forties or fifties with acute or convalescent COVID-19.

The genes are TRBV30 and TRBJ1-5; TRBD1 aligns across 7 bases. Germline V CDR1 and CDR2: GTSNPN, SVGIG (reference sequence). The V segment lost 0 bases and the J segment 2 bases; nucleotides outside the gene matches: 4. The CDR3 is made up of 15 amino acids. CDR3: CAWSVTGEGNQPQHF. In DNA, the CDR3 is TGTGCCTGGAGTGTAACAGGGGAAGGCAATCAGCCCCAGCATTTT. Full variable domain (rest looked up from reference TRBV30 and TRBJ1-5): SQTIHQWPATLVQPVGSPLSLECTVEGTSNPNLYWYRQAAGRGLQLLFYSVGIGQISSEVPQNLSASRPQDRQFILSSKKLLLSDSGFYLCAWSVTGEGNQPQHFGDGTRLSIL.

Here the CDR3 reads CSAYRGHTIYF. The CDR3 DNA reads TGCAGTGCTTACAGGGGCCACACCATATATTTT. The chain joins TRBV20-1 to TRBJ1-3, with TRBD1 matching over 7 bases. V was pared by 5 bases and J by 8 bases, with 3 bases of the junction left unmatched. The CDR3 contains 11 residues. CDR1 is DFQATT and CDR2 is SNEGSKA in the germline V gene (reference sequence).

V and J are TRBV27 and TRBJ1-5; no clear D. From germline, CDR1 is MNHEY and CDR2 SMNVEV (reference sequence). Deletions cut 2 bases from V and 6 bases from J, with 5 bases between. The CDR3 covers 12 residues. CDR3 nucleotides: TGTGCCAGCAGTTTAATCGGTCAGCCCCAGCATTTT. Translation: CASSLIGQPQHF.

This clone came up a few times. The rearrangement joins TRBV5-6 to TRBJ2-3; 8 positions match TRBD1. The CDR3 totals 15 residues. Trimming removed 0 bases from V and 4 bases from J; junction bases left unmatched: 4. The germline gives CDR1 SGHDT, CDR2 YYEEEE. This chain's CDR3 is CASSLAGGVSDTQYF. The CDR3 DNA reads as TGTGCCAGCAGCTTGGCAGGGGGCGTTTCAGATACGCAGTATTTT.

This sequence joins TRBV19 and TRBJ2-1, with 7 bases aligning to TRBD2. Germline V gene sequence: CDR1 LNHDA, CDR2 SQIVND (reference sequence). This CDR3 comprises 14 residues. V dropped 7 bases and J dropped 6; count of bases not matched to a gene: 9. CDR3 amino acids: CASMASGAINEQFF. The CDR3 DNA sequence: TGTGCCAGTATGGCCAGCGGGGCTATCAATGAGCAGTTCTTC.

In its sample, this clone was seen once. The V call is TRBV6-5, the J call TRBJ1-2; D might be TRBD1 (6 bases). The V and J ends lost 0 bases and 7 bases respectively, with 12 bases between them. CDR1 MNHEY and CDR2 SVGAGI come from the germline V gene. The CDR3 is 14 amino acids. Here the CDR3 reads CASSYSAGEGGYTF. CDR3 coding DNA: TGTGCCAGCAGTTACTCGGCAGGGGAAGGTGGCTACACCTTC.

The genes are TRBV19 and TRBJ1-5; weak D call: TRBD1 (6 bases). The CDR3 sequence is 12 residues long. The V end lost 6 bases, the J end lost 7 bases, and 10 bases lay between the germline ends. The germline gives CDR1 LNHDA, CDR2 SQIVND (reference sequence). CDR3 sequence reads: CASREQGQPQHF. The CDR3 region has the DNA TGTGCCAGTAGGGAACAGGGCCAGCCCCAGCATTTT. The variable domain in full, completed from reference TRBV19 and TRBJ1-5, reads DGGITQSPKYLFRKEGQNVTLSCEQNLNHDAMYWYRQDPGQGLRLIYYSQIVNDFQKGDIAEGYSVSREKKESFPLTVTSAQKNPTAFYLCASREQGQPQHFGDGTRLSIL.

V usage is TRBV9 and J usage is TRBJ2-5; TRBD2 matches 9 bases. The CDR3 is 16 amino acids. Germline values: CDR1 SGDLS, CDR2 YYNGEE. V shed 0 bases, J shed 2 bases, and the junction held 5 bases outside the gene matches. The CDR3 spells CASSVGISGGQETQYF. The CDR3 coding sequence is TGTGCCAGCAGCGTAGGGATTAGCGGGGGACAAGAGACCCAGTACTTC. Full variable domain (missing parts from reference TRBV9 and TRBJ2-5): DSGVTQTPKHLITATGQRVTLRCSPRSGDLSVYWYQQSLDQGLQFLIQYYNGEERAKGNILERFSAQQFPDLHSELNLSSLELGDSALYFCASSVGISGGQETQYFGPGTRLLVL.

V gene TRBV29-1 combines with J gene TRBJ2-6, with D maybe TRBD2 (7 bases). CDR3 length: 16 residues. Germline V lookup: CDR1 SQVTM, CDR2 ANQGSEA. V lost 6 bases, J lost 0 bases, and 15 bases lay in between. The CDR3 region has the DNA TGCAGCGTGCAGCGGGACACCAGCTCTGGGGCCAACGTCCTGACTTTC. This codes for CSVQRDTSSGANVLTF.

This clone was seen once. The rearrangement links TRBV6-5 to TRBJ2-1; D is unclear. Trimming stripped 6 bases from V and 7 bases from J, with 19 bases between. The CDR3 is 15 residues long. CDR1 and CDR2 (germline): MNHEY, SVGAGI. The CDR3 DNA sequence: TGTGCCAGCAGATCTAGGCTCACTATACTTAATGAGCAGTTCTTC. It translates to CASRSRLTILNEQFF.

This clone turned up a few times. The chain uses TRBV3-1 (or the pseudogene TRBV3-2) and TRBJ1-2; D remains unclear. V lost 5 bases and J 2 bases, leaving 12 bases between the germline ends. The CDR3 covers 14 residues. From germline, CDR1 is LGHDT and CDR2 YNNKEL (reference sequence). CDR3 sequence: CASSYFAENYGYTF. As DNA, the CDR3 is TGTGCCAGCAGCTATTTTGCGGAAAACTATGGCTACACCTTC.

Notes on this clone: Germline is not matched at one junction end, which may reflect a read error. This CDR3 reads CASSLDSTGVDEQFF. As DNA, the CDR3 is TGTGCCAGCAGTTTGGACAGTACAGGGGTTGATGAGCAGTTCTTC. The chain links TRBV5-4 to TRBJ2-1; TRBD1 agrees at 7 bases. The germline V gene encodes CDR1 SGHNT and CDR2 YYREEE (reference sequence). This CDR3 is 15 amino acids long.

This chain links TRBV28 with TRBJ2-7, with D perhaps TRBD2 (6 bases). The CDR3 covers 15 residues. Looked up from germline, CDR1 is MDHEN and CDR2 is SYDVKM. Trimming left V 6 bases short and J 0 bases short, with 15 bases between. DNA for the CDR3: TGTGCCAGCAGGGGGTCTAGCGCCTCCTCCTACGAGCAGTACTTC. This translates into CASRGSSASSYEQYF.

The V gene is TRBV4-3, the J gene TRBJ2-1; 10 bases match TRBD2. Germline V lookup: CDR1 LGHNA, CDR2 YSLEER. V shed 0 bases and J 13 bases; nucleotides not matched to a gene: 9. This CDR3 spans 15 amino acids. The CDR3, as DNA: TGCGCCAGCAGCCAAGATCCCGCTAGCGGGAGAGAACAGTTCTTC. Protein: CASSQDPASGREQFF.

This clone has only a few counts. The chain employs TRBV28 and TRBJ2-7; possibly TRBD1 for D (6 bases). Germline V gene lookup returns CDR1 MDHEN and CDR2 SYDVKM. CDR3 length: 13 residues. Trimming took off 6 bases at V and 2 bases at J, with 11 bases between the two ends. Here the CDR3 reads CASRTQGPYEQYF. Written as DNA, the CDR3 is TGTGCCAGCAGGACACAGGGTCCCTACGAGCAGTACTTC.